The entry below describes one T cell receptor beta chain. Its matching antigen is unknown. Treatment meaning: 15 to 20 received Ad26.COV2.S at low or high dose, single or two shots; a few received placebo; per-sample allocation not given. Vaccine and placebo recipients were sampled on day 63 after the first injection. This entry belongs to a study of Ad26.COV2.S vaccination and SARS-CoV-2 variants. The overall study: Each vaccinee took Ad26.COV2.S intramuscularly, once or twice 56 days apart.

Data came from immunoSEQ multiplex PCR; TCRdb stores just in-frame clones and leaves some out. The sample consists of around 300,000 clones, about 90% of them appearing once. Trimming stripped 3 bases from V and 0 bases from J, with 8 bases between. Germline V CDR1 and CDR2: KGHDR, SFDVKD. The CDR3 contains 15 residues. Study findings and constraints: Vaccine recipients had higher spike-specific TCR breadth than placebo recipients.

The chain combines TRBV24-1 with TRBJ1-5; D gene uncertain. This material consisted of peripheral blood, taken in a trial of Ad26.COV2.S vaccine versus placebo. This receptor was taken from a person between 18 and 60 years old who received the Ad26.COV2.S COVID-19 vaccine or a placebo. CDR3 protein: CATSDPDNSNQPQHF. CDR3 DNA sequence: TGTGCCACCAGTGATCCCGACAATAGCAATCAGCCCCAGCATTTT.